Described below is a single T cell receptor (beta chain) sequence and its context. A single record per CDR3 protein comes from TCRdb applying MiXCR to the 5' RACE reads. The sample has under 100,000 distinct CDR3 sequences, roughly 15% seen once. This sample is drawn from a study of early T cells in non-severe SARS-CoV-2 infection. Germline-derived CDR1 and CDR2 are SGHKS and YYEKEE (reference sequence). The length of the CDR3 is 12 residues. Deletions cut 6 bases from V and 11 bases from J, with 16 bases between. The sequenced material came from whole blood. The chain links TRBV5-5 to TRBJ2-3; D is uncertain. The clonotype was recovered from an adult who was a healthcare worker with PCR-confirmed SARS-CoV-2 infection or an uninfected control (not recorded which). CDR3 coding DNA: TGTGCCAGCACCTCCGCCCCCGACTTGCAGTATTTT. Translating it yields CASTSAPDLQYF. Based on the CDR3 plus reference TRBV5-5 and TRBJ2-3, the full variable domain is DAGVTQSPTHLIKTRGQQVTLRCSPISGHKSVSWYQQVLGQGPQFIFQYYEKEERGRGNFPDRFSARQFPNYSSELNVNALLLGDSALYLCASTSAPDLQYFGPGTRLTVL.